A single TCR beta chain is shown here with its context. Its recognized antigen is unknown. No clone much larger than this one lies a single base away; base qualities are absent. After removal of 3 bases from V and 2 bases from J, the junction retains 3 bases not matched to a gene. The germline V gene gives CDR1 as SGHDT and CDR2 as YYEEEE. From the cysteine up to the phenylalanine, the CDR3 has a length of 14 residues. The CDR3 DNA has 42 bases and is translated from base 1. The library was made by the immunoSEQ multiplex PCR assay. For the multiplex PCR, a mixture combining 60 forward primers for TCR Vbeta segments and 13 reverse primers for TCR Jbeta segments was used. Amplification of the CDR3 region of rearranged TCR beta genes was performed with a multiplex PCR assay on genomic DNA. Amplified TCR beta libraries were sequenced as 87-base-pair reads on the Illumina HiSeq System. On the study's bioinformatics: Across the 700 or so repertoires, a later analysis counted tens of millions of unique TCR beta chains, approximately 10 million of which were shared by at least two donors. A nearest-neighbor algorithm error-corrected the raw reads and collapsed the reads into unique sequences, merging closely related sequences to remove PCR and sequencing errors. To assign V, D and J gene segments, CDR3 sequences were aligned to IMGT reference sequences. For a sequence to be retained, a match of at least six nucleotides was required to both a V gene segment and a J gene segment. Rearrangements were classified as productive when the CDR3 lacked stop codons and remained in frame with V and J, and all other rearrangements were classified as non-productive. Following IMGT convention, CDR3 was defined as the stretch from the second conserved V-encoded cysteine to the conserved J-encoded phenylalanine. The earlier analysis of about 590 of the donors excluded sequences that lacked an unambiguous match to a single V gene segment. In an earlier analysis of some 590 of the donors, V segments were called functional above 56.7% productive rearrangements and were called segregating when the between-donor standard deviation exceeded 5%. To diagnose cytomegalovirus status from the catalog of TCR beta chain sequences, a statistical classification framework was built. A later analysis assigned V and J genes by comparing TCR nucleotide sequences with IMGT/GENE-DB human TR gene sequences. A later analysis assigned CDR3 sequences and most-parsimonious VDJ recombination scenarios with the TCRdist pipeline. In a later analysis, every TCR beta chain was defined by the combination of its CDR3 amino acid sequence and its V-gene family, and reads without a unique V-gene family were dropped. As a way to deal with suspected cross-contamination and a sequencing artifact, a later analysis dropped approximately 590 nucleotide sequences that were highly shared and had low generation probability. For each public chain, a later analysis derived a clonal expansion index from normalized ranks of inferred template counts within each repertoire. In a later analysis, generation probabilities were computed with a VDJ recombination model fitted to out-of-frame rearrangements, and the resulting probabilities were checked against IGoR. In a later analysis, TCR-TCR, TCR-HLA and TCR-CMV co-occurrence was scored with hypergeometric tests, and a repertoire-size bias correction was applied to TCR pairs. To estimate false discovery rates, a later analysis permuted the HLA or CMV assignments 20 times. In a later analysis, co-occurring TCRs were grouped using DBSCAN, and TCRdist sequence similarity was added for clustering within HLA-allele-positive subsets. Repertoires with fewer than 30,000 or more than 120,000 public chains, plus five repertoires with anomalous nucleotide sharing, were excluded from co-occurrence clustering. TCRdb retrieved this table from immuneACCESS and kept in-frame rearrangements only. Not all clones are present; in checked studies, unresolved V genes account for under half, and no reason is known for the remainder. V and J calls and clone size are those listed in that table; D and trimming were worked out from the DNA. The sample includes approximately 110,000 clones, with roughly 69% observed a single time. The ten biggest clones cover around 4% of the sample.

In total, approximately 690 healthy bone marrow donors made up the cohort. Cohort members were all nominally healthy when sampled, although unrecorded immune exposures were likely present. The donor tested CMV seropositive and was one of the 289 seropositive cohort members. A peripheral blood sample was provided by each donor, and peripheral blood mononuclear cells were used for TCR beta sequencing. Genomic DNA was extracted from the blood cell samples with the Qiagen DNeasy Blood Extraction Kit. The record originates from a study of cytomegalovirus exposure and HLA in healthy donors (dated by TCRdb to about 2017). Context from the whole study: An earlier analysis of roughly 500 of the donors reported 250 to 350 Gb of sequence data and some 120 million unique TCR beta sequences from some 180 million T cells. A later genetic analysis used genome-wide SNP genotypes for about 65% of the 666 donors, treating that subset as a discovery cohort. The aim of the study was to test whether cataloging public T cell receptors could identify signatures of past pathogen exposure. Across 398 genotyped donors of the cohort, an average of about 240,000 unique TCR beta nucleotide sequences per donor were sequenced, and approximately 17% of those sequences were non-productive. Roughly five DR-DQ haplotypes were handled as single units for association and clustering, since linkage in the cohort was strong. Class I and class II HLA loci were covered by the typing at four-digit resolution. The study used immunosequencing to profile the T cell repertoires of several hundred subjects and linked those repertoires to cytomegalovirus serostatus. The number of typed donors differed by locus: about 620-640 for A, B, C, DRB1 and DQB1; 522 for DQA1; over 600 for DPA1; and about 450 for DPB1. An early release that covered roughly 600 HLA-typed donors contained around 300 gigabases of sequencing data and 65 million to 100 million unique TCR sequences. Along with the approximately 650-subject first cohort, a separate validation cohort of over 90 different subjects was used. Donor age, sex, ethnicity and CMV serostatus were collected together with the repertoire data. Every repertoire in the discovery cohort had been generated on one and the same sequencing platform. The study combined high-throughput TCR immunosequencing, statistical association of individual TCRs with disease status, and machine learning to predict cytomegalovirus infection status. Among the approximately 400 genotyped donors, under 90% belonged to the genetic ancestry cluster associated with self-reported Caucasian donors. To study patterns of TCR occurrence, a later analysis re-analyzed previously published TCR beta repertoires from several hundred donors and added high-resolution HLA genotyping. An earlier analysis of 587 of the donors used high-throughput TCR beta sequencing to judge whether each TCR beta V gene segment behaved as functional or pseudogenic. Rather than drawing on any new phenotypic data, the later analysis identified candidate immune exposures from TCR beta sequences and the way those sequences occurred across donors.

Beyond this particular receptor, the publication reports: A further reported finding was that TCR beta sequences accurately predicted the HLA-A and HLA-B alleles for most subjects in the first cohort. According to a later genetic analysis, donors in an Asian-associated ancestry cluster had fewer N-insertions in productive TCRs than the roughly 700-donor mean. In an earlier analysis of some 540 of the donors, most TCR beta V segments appeared in productive rearrangements about 87% or about 30% of the time, broadly matching IMGT annotations. In a later analysis, the rate of TCR association differed among HLA loci, with DRB1 alleles having the most associated TCRs and HLA-C alleles having the fewest. A later genetic analysis associated a missense DCLRE1C variant with V-gene and J-gene trimming of TCR beta chains, and an independent cohort replicated the association. Because the 87-base-pair reads could not distinguish some IMGT-functional V segments, including TRBV6-2 and TRBV6-3, those segments were excluded. The study gave a list of 150 to 200 TCR beta chains associated with cytomegalovirus. Because counts were too low, roughly 16 rarely observed V segments, including chromosome 9 orphons, were left out of the earlier analysis of a few hundred of the donors. Sequencing depth was assumed to be roughly uniform across donors in the presence/absence analyses, though that assumption may not hold. In a later analysis, HLA-associated TCR beta chains showed more clonal expansion and lower generation probabilities than non-associated chains that were equally common. At a false discovery rate of 0.05, a later analysis linked around 15,000 TCR beta sequences to specific HLA alleles. Correlated functional status among segregating V segments might reflect linkage disequilibrium, but an unknown experimental factor could not be ruled out. A group of highly shared sequence variants was considered likely to be a technical artifact of the sequencing pipeline. A few of the identified cytomegalovirus-associated TCR beta chains were confirmed in vitro to be specific for cytomegalovirus antigens. CMV serostatus was the only immune exposure information available for the cohort. In a later analysis, most CMV-associated TCR beta chains were found to appear HLA-restricted, with HLA associations seemingly driven largely by CMV exposure. While some public TCRs were present in many individuals, most TCR sequences turned up only very rarely across donors. When HLA alleles, especially DR and DQ, strongly co-occurred, attributing TCR associations to individual alleles was difficult. The authors suggested that the approach could potentially be generalized to other disease states and immunological phenotypes. Cytomegalovirus status was reported to be diagnosed by the classifier with high specificity and sensitivity in both the original and validation cohorts. Because HLA typing was missing for some donors at each locus, association tests included only the typed subset. Only TCR beta chains were sequenced in this cohort, and the absence of alpha or paired-chain data limited detectable features. Several of the top co-occurrence clusters appeared to be linked to parvovirus B19, influenza, CMV and Epstein-Barr virus, according to a later analysis.

The sequence links TRBV5-6 to TRBJ1-2; TRBD1 agrees with 8 junctional bases. The receptor comes from a man younger than 40 in good health and CMV-seropositive. Source material: PBMCs. The nucleotide sequence reads TGTGCCAGCAGCTCAGGACAGGGAAACTATGGCTACACCTTC. The resulting protein is CASSSGQGNYGYTF.